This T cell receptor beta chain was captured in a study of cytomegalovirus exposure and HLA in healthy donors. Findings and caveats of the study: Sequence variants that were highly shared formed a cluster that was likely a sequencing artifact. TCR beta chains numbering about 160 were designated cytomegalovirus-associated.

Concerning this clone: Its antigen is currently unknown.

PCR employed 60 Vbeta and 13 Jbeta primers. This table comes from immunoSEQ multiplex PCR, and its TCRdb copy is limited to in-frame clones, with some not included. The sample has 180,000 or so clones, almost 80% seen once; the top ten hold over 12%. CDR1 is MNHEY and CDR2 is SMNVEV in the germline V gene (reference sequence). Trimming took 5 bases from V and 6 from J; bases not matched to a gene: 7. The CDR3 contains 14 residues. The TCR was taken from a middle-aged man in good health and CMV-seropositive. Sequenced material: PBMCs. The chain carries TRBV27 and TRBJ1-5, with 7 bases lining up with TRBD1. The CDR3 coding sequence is TGTGCCAGCAGTCTCGACAGGGCGAGTCAGCCCCAGCATTTT. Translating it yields CASSLDRASQPQHF.